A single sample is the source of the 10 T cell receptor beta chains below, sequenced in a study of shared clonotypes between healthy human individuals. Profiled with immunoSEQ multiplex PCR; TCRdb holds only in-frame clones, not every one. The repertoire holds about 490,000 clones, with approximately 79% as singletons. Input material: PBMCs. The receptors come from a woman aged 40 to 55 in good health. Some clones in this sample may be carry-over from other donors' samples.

The CDR3 protein is CASRNRAGVGGEQYF. CDR3 bases: TGTGCCAGCAGGAATAGGGCGGGAGTAGGAGGGGAGCAGTACTTC. The rearrangement uses TRBV6-1 and TRBJ2-7, with TRBD2 matching 7 bases. This CDR3 contains 15 residues. CDR1 is MNHNS, CDR2 SASEGT, per germline. Germline trimming cut 6 bases from V and 7 bases from J; bases unmatched to any gene: 15.

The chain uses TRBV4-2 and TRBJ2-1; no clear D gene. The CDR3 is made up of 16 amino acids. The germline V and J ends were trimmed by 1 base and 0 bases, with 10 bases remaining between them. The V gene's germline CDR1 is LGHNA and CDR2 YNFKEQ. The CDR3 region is CASSQGHQNSYNEQFF. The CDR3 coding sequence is TGTGCCAGCAGCCAAGGACACCAAAACTCCTACAATGAGCAGTTCTTC.

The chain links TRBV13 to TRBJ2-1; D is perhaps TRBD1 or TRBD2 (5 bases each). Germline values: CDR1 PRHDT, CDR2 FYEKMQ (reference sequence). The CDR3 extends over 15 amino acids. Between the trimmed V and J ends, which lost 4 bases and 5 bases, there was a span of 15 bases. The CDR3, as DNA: TGTGCCAGCAGCTACCGTCGGGACCGGGACAATGAGCAGTTCTTC. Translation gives CASSYRRDRDNEQFF. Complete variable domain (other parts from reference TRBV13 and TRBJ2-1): AAGVIQSPRHLIKEKRETATLKCYPIPRHDTVYWYQQGPGQDPQFLISFYEKMQSDKGSIPDRFSAQQFSDYHSELNMSSLELGDSALYFCASSYRRDRDNEQFFGPGTRLTVL.

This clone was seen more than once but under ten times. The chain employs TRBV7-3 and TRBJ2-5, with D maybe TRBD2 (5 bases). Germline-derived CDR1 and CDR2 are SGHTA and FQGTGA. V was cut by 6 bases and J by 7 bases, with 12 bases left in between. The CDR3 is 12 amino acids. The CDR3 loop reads CASSTGMGTQYF. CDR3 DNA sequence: TGTGCCAGCAGTACCGGGATGGGGACCCAGTACTTC.

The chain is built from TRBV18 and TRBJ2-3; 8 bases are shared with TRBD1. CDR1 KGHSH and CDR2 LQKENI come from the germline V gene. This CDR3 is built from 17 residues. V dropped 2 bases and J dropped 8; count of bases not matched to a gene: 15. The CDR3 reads CASSPNLGTGKLGTQYF. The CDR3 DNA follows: TGTGCCAGCTCACCAAACCTTGGGACAGGAAAACTGGGTACGCAGTATTTT.

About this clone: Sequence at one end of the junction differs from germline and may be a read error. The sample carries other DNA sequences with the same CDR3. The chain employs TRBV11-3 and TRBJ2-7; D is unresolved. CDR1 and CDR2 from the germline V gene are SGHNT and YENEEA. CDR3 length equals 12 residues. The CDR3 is CASSLDSSEQYF. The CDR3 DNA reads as TGCGCCAGCAGTTTAGACTCCTCCGAGCAGTACTTC.

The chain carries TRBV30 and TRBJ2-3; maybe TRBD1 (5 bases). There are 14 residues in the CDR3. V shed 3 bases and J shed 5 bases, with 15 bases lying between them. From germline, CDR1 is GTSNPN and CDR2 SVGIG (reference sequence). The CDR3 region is CAWRDIGAEDTQYF. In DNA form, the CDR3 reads TGTGCCTGGAGGGACATAGGGGCTGAAGATACGCAGTATTTT.

The CDR3 loop is CASRETGYQDYEQYF. For the CDR3, the DNA is TGTGCCAGCAGGGAAACAGGTTACCAGGACTACGAGCAGTACTTC. The chain combines TRBV2 with TRBJ2-7; weak D call: TRBD1 (5 bases). CDR1 is SNHLY, CDR2 FYNNEI, per germline. The CDR3 extends over 15 amino acids. The V and J ends lost 6 bases and 3 bases respectively, with 18 bases between them. The full variable domain, with the rest looked up from reference TRBV2 and TRBJ2-7, is EPEVTQTPSHQVTQMGQEVILRCVPISNHLYFYWYRQILGQKVEFLVSFYNNEISEKSEIFDDQFSVERPDGSNFTLKIRSTKLEDSAMYFCASRETGYQDYEQYFGPGTRLTVT.

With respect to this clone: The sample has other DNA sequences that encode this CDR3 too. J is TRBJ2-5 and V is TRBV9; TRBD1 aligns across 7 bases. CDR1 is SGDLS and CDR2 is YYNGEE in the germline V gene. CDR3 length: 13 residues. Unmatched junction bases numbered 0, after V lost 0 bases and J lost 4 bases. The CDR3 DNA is TGTGCCAGCAGCGTAGCAGGGGGAGAGACCCAGTACTTC. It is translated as CASSVAGGETQYF.

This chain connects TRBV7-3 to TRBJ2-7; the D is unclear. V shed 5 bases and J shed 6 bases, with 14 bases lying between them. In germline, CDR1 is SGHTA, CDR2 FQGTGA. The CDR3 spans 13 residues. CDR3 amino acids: CASSISPEAEQYF. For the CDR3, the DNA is TGTGCCAGCAGCATCTCTCCTGAGGCCGAGCAGTACTTC.